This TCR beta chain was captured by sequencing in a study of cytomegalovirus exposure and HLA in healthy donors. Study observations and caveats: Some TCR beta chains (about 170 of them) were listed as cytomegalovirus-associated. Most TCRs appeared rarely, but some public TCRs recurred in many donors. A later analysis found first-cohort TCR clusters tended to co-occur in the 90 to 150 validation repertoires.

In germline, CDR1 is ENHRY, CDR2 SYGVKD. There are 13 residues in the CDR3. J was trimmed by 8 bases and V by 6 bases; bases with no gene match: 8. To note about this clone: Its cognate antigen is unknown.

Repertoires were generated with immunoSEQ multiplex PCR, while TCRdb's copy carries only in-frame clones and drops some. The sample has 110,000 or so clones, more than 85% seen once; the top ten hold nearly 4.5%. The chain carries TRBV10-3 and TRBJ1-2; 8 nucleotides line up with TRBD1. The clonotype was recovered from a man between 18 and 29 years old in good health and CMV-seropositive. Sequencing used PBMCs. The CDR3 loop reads CAISAGQGEGYTF. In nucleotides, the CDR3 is TGTGCCATCAGCGCCGGACAGGGCGAGGGCTACACCTTC.